A selection of T cell receptor beta chains follows, all from one sample in a study of T cells in tuberculosis. The repertoire was sequenced with immunoSEQ multiplex PCR; TCRdb's copy has only in-frame clones and lacks some. Of approximately 22,000 clones listed, roughly 88% are singletons. The sample consisted of PBMCs, taken at tuberculosis diagnosis. Receptor source: an adult with tuberculosis. Each CDR3 is given with its conserved first and last residue. The order of the fields is V gene, J gene, D gene, clone size, CDR3 protein, CDR3 DNA. A D gene is named only where the DNA matches it firmly. Clone size appears in some rows only: once, few, many, or a class for an expanded clone.

V: TRBV5-4
J: TRBJ2-1
D: .
size: .
CDR3: CASSLNQGQNEQFF
DNA: TGTGCCAGCAGCTTGAACCAGGGTCAAAATGAGCAGTTCTTC

V: TRBV7-2
J: TRBJ2-7
D: TRBD1
size: .
CDR3: CASSWARGQGFYEQYF
DNA: TGTGCCAGCAGCTGGGCGCGGGGACAGGGCTTCTACGAGCAGTACTTC

V: TRBV9
J: TRBJ2-1
D: TRBD2
size: .
CDR3: CASSTGLAEEQFF
DNA: TGTGCCAGCAGCACGGGACTAGCGGAAGAGCAGTTCTTC

V: TRBV19
J: TRBJ1-5
D: .
size: .
CDR3: CASSILSSGVSNQPQHF
DNA: TGTGCCAGTAGTATCCTATCATCAGGGGTGAGCAATCAGCCCCAGCATTTT

V: TRBV6-1
J: TRBJ1-5
D: .
size: .
CDR3: CASSEANGGAWANQPQHF
DNA: TGTGCCAGCAGTGAAGCAAATGGGGGCGCTTGGGCCAATCAGCCCCAGCATTTT

V: TRBV7-2
J: TRBJ2-1
D: TRBD2
size: few
CDR3: CASRSSSGGARNEQFF
DNA: TGTGCCAGCAGATCAAGTAGCGGGGGGGCCCGGAATGAGCAGTTCTTC

V: TRBV6-6
J: TRBJ1-5
D: .
size: .
CDR3: CASSPGRGNPQPQHF
DNA: TGTGCCAGCAGCCCCGGCAGAGGGAATCCTCAGCCCCAGCATTTT

V: TRBV12-5
J: TRBJ1-1
D: TRBD1
size: .
CDR3: CASGLVLGTGNTMNTEAFF
DNA: TGTGCTAGTGGTTTGGTACTCGGGACAGGAAACACCATGAACACTGAAGCTTTCTTT

V: TRBV30
J: TRBJ2-3
D: TRBD2
size: .
CDR3: CAWSRGTSGRTDTQYF
DNA: TGTGCCTGGAGCCGAGGGACTAGCGGCCGGACAGATACGCAGTATTTT

V: TRBV30
J: TRBJ1-6
D: TRBD1
size: .
CDR3: CAWNLGQGRSPLHF
DNA: TGTGCCTGGAACCTAGGACAGGGTCGGTCACCCCTCCACTTT

V: TRBV7-2
J: TRBJ1-5
D: TRBD1
size: .
CDR3: CASSLDTGGGNQPQHF
DNA: TGTGCCAGCAGCTTAGACACAGGGGGCGGCAATCAGCCCCAGCATTTT

V: TRBV2
J: TRBJ2-5
D: .
size: .
CDR3: CASSAQRALGETQYF
DNA: TGTGCCAGCAGTGCCCAGAGGGCGCTAGGGGAGACCCAGTACTTC

V: TRBV21-1
J: TRBJ2-1
D: .
size: .
CDR3: CASSPKREGSLVVNEQFF
DNA: TGTGCCAGCAGCCCTAAGCGGGAGGGCTCTCTTGTAGTCAATGAGCAGTTCTTC

V: TRBV4-1
J: TRBJ2-1
D: .
size: .
CDR3: CASSPRGEGTGVEQFF
DNA: TGCGCCAGCAGCCCTCGCGGCGAGGGGACGGGAGTTGAGCAGTTCTTC

V: TRBV19
J: TRBJ2-7
D: TRBD2
size: .
CDR3: CASSPMLAAARYEQYF
DNA: TGTGCCAGTAGTCCCATGCTAGCGGCTGCCCGCTACGAGCAGTACTTC

V: TRBV6-1
J: TRBJ1-4
D: TRBD1
size: .
CDR3: CASSPGLGQKLFF
DNA: TGTGCCAGCAGTCCGGGGTTGGGACAGAAACTGTTTTTT

V: TRBV6-1
J: TRBJ2-1
D: .
size: .
CDR3: CASSGLDVNEQFF
DNA: TGTGCCAGCAGTGGTCTAGACGTGAATGAGCAGTTCTTC

V: TRBV7-8
J: TRBJ2-7
D: .
size: few
CDR3: CASGGGLARQDEQYF
DNA: TGTGCCAGTGGGGGGGGCCTAGCGAGACAAGACGAGCAGTACTTC

V: TRBV19
J: TRBJ1-2
D: TRBD1
size: .
CDR3: CASSILRGRGYGYTF
DNA: TGTGCCAGTAGTATCCTCAGGGGGCGAGGCTATGGCTACACCTTC

V: TRBV16
J: TRBJ2-2
D: .
size: .
CDR3: CASSLRAGINTGELFF
DNA: TGTGCCAGCAGCCTAAGGGCAGGGATTAACACCGGGGAGCTGTTTTTT

V: TRBV6-5
J: TRBJ2-1
D: TRBD2
size: .
CDR3: CASRTSGNEQFF
DNA: TGTGCCAGCCGGACTAGTGGAAATGAGCAGTTCTTC

V: TRBV7-2
J: TRBJ1-4
D: .
size: .
CDR3: CASSLARFDATNEKLFF
DNA: TGTGCCAGCAGCTTAGCCAGGTTCGATGCAACTAATGAAAAACTGTTTTTT

V: TRBV6-5
J: TRBJ2-5
D: TRBD1
size: .
CDR3: CASSKDRAQQTQYF
DNA: TGTGCCAGCAGTAAGGACAGGGCCCAGCAGACCCAGTACTTC

V: TRBV7-3
J: TRBJ2-2
D: .
size: .
CDR3: CASSLVAGANTGELFF
DNA: TGTGCCAGCAGCTTAGTGGCAGGGGCGAACACCGGGGAGCTGTTTTTT

V: TRBV5-4
J: TRBJ2-1
D: .
size: .
CDR3: CASSLPGSWDEQFF
DNA: TGTGCCAGCAGCTTGCCAGGTTCCTGGGATGAGCAGTTCTTC

V: TRBV7-2
J: TRBJ1-5
D: TRBD1
size: once
CDR3: CASSLGGQSNQPQHF
DNA: TGTGCCAGCAGCTTAGGGGGACAGAGCAATCAGCCCCAGCATTTT

V: TRBV5-1
J: TRBJ1-3
D: .
size: .
CDR3: CASRWTRDSGNTIYF
DNA: TGCGCCAGCAGGTGGACCAGGGACTCTGGAAACACCATATATTTT

V: TRBV28
J: TRBJ1-5
D: TRBD1
size: .
CDR3: CASSDVDRGEQPQHF
DNA: TGTGCCAGCAGTGATGTTGACAGGGGCGAACAGCCCCAGCATTTT

V: TRBV28
J: TRBJ1-2
D: .
size: .
CDR3: CASIKTGLNYGYTF
DNA: TGTGCCAGCATAAAGACAGGCCTTAACTATGGCTACACCTTC

V: TRBV4-1
J: TRBJ2-2
D: TRBD1
size: .
CDR3: CASSQEDRGTGELFF
DNA: TGCGCCAGCAGCCAAGAGGACAGGGGCACCGGGGAGCTGTTTTTT

V: TRBV5-5
J: TRBJ2-1
D: .
size: .
CDR3: CASSLSAGPATYNEQFF
DNA: TGTGCCAGCAGCTTGAGTGCGGGACCAGCCACTTACAATGAGCAGTTCTTC

V: TRBV7-2
J: TRBJ2-1
D: TRBD2
size: once
CDR3: CASCLSGGGNEQFF
DNA: TGTGCCAGCTGCCTTAGCGGGGGGGGAAATGAGCAGTTCTTC

V: TRBV6-1
J: TRBJ2-6
D: TRBD1
size: .
CDR3: CASSENRGVISGANVLTF
DNA: TGTGCCAGCAGTGAAAACAGGGGCGTTATCTCTGGGGCCAACGTCCTGACTTTC